The rows below give T cell receptor beta chains drawn from one sample of a study of blood T cells in healthy people across ages. A single record per CDR3 protein comes from TCRdb applying MiXCR to the 5' RACE reads. The sample shows fewer than 650,000 distinct CDR3 sequences, over 25% of them seen only once. These data are also associated with another study on T cells of mothers and their children.

The specimen sequenced was blood. All receptors derive from a boy aged 2-15 years in good health. Both conserved end residues are part of each CDR3. A D gene is named only where the DNA matches it firmly. Only some rows state a clone size, as once, few, many or a class for expanded clones.

D gene	J gene	clone size	V gene	CDR3 DNA	CDR3 protein
-	TRBJ2-2	few	TRBV6-5	TGTGCCAGCAGCCGACAAATCGGCGGGGAGCTGTTTTTT	CASSRQIGGELFF
TRBD2	TRBJ2-7	-	TRBV5-1	TGCGCCGGCAGCTTGGCGTTGGGCAGTTGGAGCGGGAGGTTAGGCGAGCAGTACTTC	CAGSLALGSWSGRLGEQYF
TRBD1	TRBJ1-3	-	TRBV10-3	TGTGCCACCCAACAGGGGACAAACACCATATATTTT	CATQQGTNTIYF
-	TRBJ2-7	-	TRBV29-1	TGCAGCGTTGTTCTCGGTCAGGGGAGTGGCGAGCAGTACTTC	CSVVLGQGSGEQYF
TRBD2	TRBJ2-5	once	TRBV20-1	TGCAGTGCTAGAGATCCTAGCGGGGGGGCGAAGACCCAGTACTTC	CSARDPSGGAKTQYF
-	TRBJ2-5	few	TRBV2	TGTGCCAGCAGGAAAGGGACCGAGTGGGAGACCCAGTACTTC	CASRKGTEWETQYF
-	TRBJ2-1	-	TRBV24-1	TGTGCCACCAGTGATTCGGGGAATACAGGAACAGCTATCAATGAGCAGTTCTTC	CATSDSGNTGTAINEQFF
TRBD1	TRBJ2-5	-	TRBV12-3/TRBV12-4	TGTGCCAGCAGAAAAGGGGGCCAAGAGGCCCAGTACTTC	CASRKGGQEAQYF
TRBD1	TRBJ2-1	-	TRBV24-1	TGTGCCACCAGTGCCTCCGGACAGGGATACAATGAGCAGTTCTTC	CATSASGQGYNEQFF
-	TRBJ2-7	many	TRBV13	TGTGCCAGCAGCCAGGCCGGATTTTGGTACGAGCAGTACTTC	CASSQAGFWYEQYF
TRBD2	TRBJ2-7	-	TRBV7-2	TGTGCCAGCAGCTTTAGGGCTAGCGGGGGGCTCGGGTACGAGCAGTACTTC	CASSFRASGGLGYEQYF
TRBD2	TRBJ2-5	-	TRBV15	TGTGCCACCAGCAGATCCCTCTTGGGTAGCGGGGAAGAGACCCAGTACTTC	CATSRSLLGSGEETQYF
TRBD2	TRBJ2-1	-	TRBV4-3	TGCGCCAGCAGCCAAGACCGGGACTACCATCAGTTCTTC	CASSQDRDYHQFF
-	TRBJ1-4	-	TRBV10-3	TGTGCCATCAGTGAGTCGAGGGGGTTACCAGCAACTAATGAAAAACTGTTTTTT	CAISESRGLPATNEKLFF
-	TRBJ1-1	-	TRBV20-1	TGCAGTGCTGTGGGCTGGATCGAGAACACTGGAGCTTTCTTT	CSAVGWIENTGAFF
-	TRBJ1-2	-	TRBV20-1	TGCAGTGCTCCGGACAGATCCTTTCATGGCTACACCTTC	CSAPDRSFHGYTF
TRBD1	TRBJ2-1	-	TRBV20-1	TGCAGTGCTAGAAGGGACAGAACCTACAATGAGCAGTTCTTC	CSARRDRTYNEQFF
TRBD2	TRBJ2-5	many	TRBV5-8	TGTGCCAGCAGCTTGGACTCGGGGGGGGAGACCCAGTACTTC	CASSLDSGGETQYF
TRBD1	TRBJ1-4	-	TRBV7-2	TGTGCCAGCAGCCCGCGGGACAGGGGGGATGAAAAACTGTTTTTT	CASSPRDRGDEKLFF
-	TRBJ2-3	-	TRBV9	TGCGCCAGCAGCATCGCGACGGGAGATACGCAGTATTTT	CASSIATGDTQYF
TRBD1	TRBJ2-7	-	TRBV20-1	TGCAGTGCTAGAGATAGTGGGGACAGATACGAGCAGTACTTC	CSARDSGDRYEQYF
TRBD2	TRBJ2-3	-	TRBV6-1	TGTGCCAACTCCGTACTAGCGGTTAGCACAGATACGCAGTATTTT	CANSVLAVSTDTQYF
-	TRBJ1-1	-	TRBV6-5	TGTACCAGCAGGTCCAAATTGGGGGGACCGACTGAAGCTTTCTTT	CTSRSKLGGPTEAFF
TRBD2	TRBJ2-1	few	TRBV4-3	TGCGCCAGCAGCGGTAGCGGGAGTTCCTACAATGAGCAGTTCTTC	CASSGSGSSYNEQFF
-	TRBJ1-2	-	TRBV7-8	TGTGCCAGCAGCGCACAGGGAGCTAACTATGGCTACACCTTC	CASSAQGANYGYTF
-	TRBJ2-1	-	TRBV20-1	TGCAGTGCTAGAGATGCAGCCCCGGGCAGGGGCAATGAGCAGTTCTTC	CSARDAAPGRGNEQFF
-	TRBJ1-1	-	TRBV5-1	TGCGCCAGCAGCTTGCCGGCAGGGCAGACCACTGAAGCTTTCTTT	CASSLPAGQTTEAFF
-	TRBJ1-1	-	TRBV23-1	TGCGCCAGCAGTCAATTCCCCGATCTGACAGCGAACACTGAAGCTTTCTTT	CASSQFPDLTANTEAFF
-	TRBJ2-5	few	TRBV12-3/TRBV12-4	TGTGCCAGCACCCCAGGGGACCGCTTGGAGACCCAGTACTTC	CASTPGDRLETQYF
-	TRBJ2-1	-	TRBV7-6	TGTGCCAGCAGCTTGAACCATGGGAATGAGCAGTTCTTC	CASSLNHGNEQFF
-	TRBJ2-7	few	TRBV3-1	TGTGCCAGCAGCCAAGAACGACAGGCGAGCTACGAGCAGTACTTC	CASSQERQASYEQYF
-	TRBJ2-1	-	TRBV10-3	TGTGCCATCGGGGCCTTCAATGAGCAGTTCTTC	CAIGAFNEQFF
TRBD1	TRBJ2-1	few	TRBV4-2	TGTGCCAGCAGCCAAGATGTCAGGGGGCAATACAATGAGCAGTTCTTC	CASSQDVRGQYNEQFF
-	TRBJ1-1	-	TRBV2	TGTGCCAGCAGTGTGGGGCGGGGAGGGGACACTGAAGCTTTCTTT	CASSVGRGGDTEAFF
TRBD2	TRBJ2-1	few	TRBV2	TGTGCCAGTGCCATCGCGGGGGGGTACAATGAGCAGTTCTTC	CASAIAGGYNEQFF
-	TRBJ2-7	once	TRBV20-1	TGCAGTGCTAGAGAAGGTAGCGGAAAACCTTCCTACGAGCAGTACTTC	CSAREGSGKPSYEQYF
TRBD2	TRBJ2-7	few	TRBV20-1	TGCAGTGCAACCCGGACTAGCGCCTCCTACGAGCAGTACTTC	CSATRTSASYEQYF
TRBD2	TRBJ2-7	few	TRBV27	TGTGCCAGCAGTTTAAGACTAGCGGGAATCTACGAGCAGTACTTC	CASSLRLAGIYEQYF
-	TRBJ2-5	few	TRBV12-3/TRBV12-4	TGTGCCAGCAGTCTCCGGGACGAGGGTCAAGAGACCCAGTACTTC	CASSLRDEGQETQYF
-	TRBJ2-5	-	TRBV10-3	TGTGCCATACAAGCCTGGGGGGAAGAGACCCAGTACTTC	CAIQAWGEETQYF
TRBD1	TRBJ2-7	-	TRBV18	TGTGCCAGCTCACCCCGGGACAGGATCTACGAGCAGTACTTC	CASSPRDRIYEQYF
TRBD1	TRBJ1-1	-	TRBV5-1	TGCGCCAGCAGCATGGACAGGGGCGGCACTGAAGCTTTCTTT	CASSMDRGGTEAFF
TRBD2	TRBJ2-2	-	TRBV12-5	TGTGCTAGTGGTTTGGACAGACTAGCGGGGGCCGCCCTGAACACCGGGGAGCTGTTTTTT	CASGLDRLAGAALNTGELFF
-	TRBJ1-1	few	TRBV5-1	TGCGCCAGCAGCTTGGCGGTTGGAGGGGCTGACACTGAAGCTTTCTTT	CASSLAVGGADTEAFF
-	TRBJ2-7	-	TRBV27	TGTGCCAGCAGTTTATCGAGGAGGGCCTCCCCCTACGAGCAGTACTTC	CASSLSRRASPYEQYF
-	TRBJ2-1	-	TRBV7-3	TGTGCCAGCAGCCAAGGGGACCCCGGCTACAATGAGCAGTTCTTC	CASSQGDPGYNEQFF
-	TRBJ2-7	few	TRBV7-6	TGTGCCAGCAGCTTAGCCCCTCCCTACGAGCAGTACTTC	CASSLAPPYEQYF
TRBD2	TRBJ2-1	-	TRBV12-3/TRBV12-4	TGTGCCAGCAGTGCTGGACTAGCGACCTACAATGGGCAGTTCTTC	CASSAGLATYNGQFF
TRBD1	TRBJ2-2	many	TRBV18	TGTGCCAGCTCACGGGACAGGAACACCGGGGAGCTGTTTTTT	CASSRDRNTGELFF
TRBD1	TRBJ2-5	-	TRBV12-3/TRBV12-4	TGTGCCAGCACCGTAGACCGGACAGGCCACAACTTCTTC	CASTVDRTGHNFF